The 27 T cell receptor beta chains presented below share a single source sample, sequenced in a study of CD8 T cells in ankylosing spondylitis. Study results and caveats: Among TCR beta sequences, a motif of fewer than 10 highly homologous variants appeared characteristic of ankylosing spondylitis blood.

Their specific antigens are unknown. TCRdb re-analysed the 5' RACE reads in MiXCR, keeping a single row per CDR3 protein. Altogether more than 300,000 distinct CDR3 sequences are present, under 8.5% being singletons, with the ten largest covering just over 14%. Material for sequencing was blood, either unsorted or a sorted T cell fraction (not recorded which). These receptors came from a male donor with ankylosing spondylitis.

CDR3 sequence: CASSLFRDFYEQYF. In nucleotides, the CDR3 is TGTGCCAGCAGTTTATTTCGGGACTTCTACGAGCAGTACTTC. The J gene is TRBJ2-7, the V gene TRBV28, with D possibly being TRBD2 (6 bases). This CDR3 is 14 amino acids long. Germline V gives CDR1 MDHEN, CDR2 SYDVKM. V was shortened by 1 base and J by 3 bases, with 10 bases between the two germline ends.

This clonotype has at least ten counts. The chain recombines TRBV11-2 with TRBJ2-1; D is perhaps TRBD2 (6 bases). The germline V gene encodes CDR1 SGHAT and CDR2 FQNNGV. CDR3 length: 13 residues. The germline V and J ends were trimmed by 7 bases and 8 bases, with 15 bases remaining between them. CDR3 nucleotides: TGTGCCAGCACCTCCGGGAGTCTCCATGAGCAGTTCTTC. Translating gives CASTSGSLHEQFF.

The chain couples TRBV16 to TRBJ2-5; D may be TRBD1 or TRBD2 (5 bases each). The V gene lost 0 bases and the J gene lost 5 bases, with 13 bases spanning the gap. Germline loops: CDR1 KGHSY, CDR2 FQNENV. The CDR3 loop spans 15 amino acids. CDR3 in DNA: TGTGCCAGCAGCCAATCGGGGCAGGGAGAGGAGACCCAGTACTTC. Translating it yields CASSQSGQGEETQYF.

The rearrangement uses TRBV5-6 and TRBJ2-2, with 9 nucleotides matching TRBD2. V lost 1 base and J lost 7; bases outside the gene matches: 5. The CDR3 length is 15 residues. Per the germline V gene, CDR1 is SGHDT and CDR2 is YYEEEE. The CDR3 sequence: CASSLSGRLVGELFF. In DNA form, the CDR3 reads TGTGCCAGCAGCTTGAGCGGGAGGTTAGTCGGGGAGCTGTTTTTT.

This chain joins TRBV12-3 or TRBV12-4 and TRBJ2-7; possible D gene TRBD2, 5 bases. V lost 6 bases and J lost 7, with 22 bases in between. The CDR3 sequence is 15 residues long. In DNA form, the CDR3 reads TGTGCCAGCAGCCGTGGCCGGGGTTCACTACGTGAGCAGTACTTC. This sequence encodes CASSRGRGSLREQYF.

The genes are TRBV15 and TRBJ2-7, with TRBD1 matching 10 bases. The CDR3 runs 15 residues. The J segment lost 3 bases and the V segment lost 1 base, leaving 3 bases of the junction unmatched. Germline V gene data show CDR1 as LNHNV and CDR2 as YYDKDF (reference sequence). CDR3 in amino acids: CATSRGQGAGYEQYF. The CDR3 bases are TGTGCCACCAGCAGAGGACAGGGGGCGGGCTACGAGCAGTACTTC.

Many counts were recorded for this clonotype. V and J are TRBV20-1 and TRBJ2-1, with D unclear. CDR1 DFQATT and CDR2 SNEGSKA come from the germline V gene (reference sequence). The V and J ends lost 2 bases and 5 bases respectively, with 13 bases between them. The CDR3 covers 14 residues. CDR3 DNA sequence: TGCAGTGCTAGACCCCCTGGCAGCAACAATGAGCAGTTCTTC. This codes for CSARPPGSNNEQFF.

The CDR3 loop reads CSVEDPLAGGPDTQYF. In DNA, the CDR3 is TGCAGCGTTGAAGATCCCCTAGCGGGAGGGCCGGATACGCAGTATTTT. The V and J genes are TRBV29-1 and TRBJ2-3; the match to TRBD2 covers 12 bases. Germline assignment: CDR1 SQVTM and CDR2 ANQGSEA. Germline trimming cut 0 bases from V and 6 bases from J; bases unmatched to any gene: 7. This CDR3 comprises 16 residues.

The V gene is TRBV27, the J gene TRBJ2-1; D may be TRBD2 (6 bases). Per germline, CDR1 MNHEY and CDR2 SMNVEV (reference sequence). Trimming stripped 8 bases from V and 10 bases from J, with 24 bases between. The length of the CDR3 is 15 residues. Here the CDR3 reads CASGVPGAPQFEQFF. In DNA, the CDR3 is TGTGCCAGCGGCGTCCCGGGAGCCCCCCAATTCGAGCAGTTCTTC.

The chain employs TRBV6-1 and TRBJ2-3; 9 bases agree with TRBD1. CDR3 length: 16 amino acids. J was trimmed by 2 bases and V by 5 bases; bases with no gene match: 8. From germline, CDR1 is MNHNS and CDR2 SASEGT. The CDR3 nucleotides read TGTGCCAGCAGTCCCCGTTGGGACAGGGACACAGATACGCAGTATTTT. It is translated as CASSPRWDRDTDTQYF.

This clonotype occurred a few times. The chain employs TRBV5-1 and TRBJ2-5; 8 bases match TRBD1. V was pared by 4 bases and J by 2 bases, with 10 bases of the junction left unmatched. This CDR3 region has 16 residues. The germline V gene encodes CDR1 SGHRS and CDR2 YFSETQ. Here the CDR3 DNA reads TGCGCCAGCAGCCACCGACAGGGGAGATTACAAGAGACCCAGTACTTC. Translated, it gives CASSHRQGRLQETQYF.

This clonotype was recorded at least ten times. The V call is TRBV24-1, the J call TRBJ2-7; D is undetermined. The germline gives CDR1 KGHDR, CDR2 SFDVKD. V lost 7 bases, J lost 6 bases, and 12 bases lay in between. This CDR3 comprises 12 residues. DNA for the CDR3: TGTGCCACCAGCGAGACGGCAGCCGAGCAGTACTTC. Protein sequence: CATSETAAEQYF.

In this sample, this clonotype turned up many times. The rearrangement joins TRBV19 to TRBJ2-5; no reliable D call. Trimming left V 5 bases short and J 8 bases short, with 21 bases between. In germline, CDR1 is LNHDA, CDR2 SQIVND (reference sequence). This CDR3 region has 15 residues. CDR3 sequence: CASSLRLELRETQYF. The CDR3 nucleotides are TGTGCCAGTAGTCTTCGACTGGAACTAAGAGAAACCCAGTACTTC. Drawing the rest from reference TRBV19 and TRBJ2-5, the complete variable domain is DGGITQSPKYLFRKEGQNVTLSCEQNLNHDAMYWYRQDPGQGLRLIYYSQIVNDFQKGDIAEGYSVSREKKESFPLTVTSAQKNPTAFYLCASSLRLELRETQYFGPGTRLLVL.

In its sample, this clonotype was seen many times. The V gene is TRBV29-1, the J gene TRBJ1-2; 11 bases line up with TRBD1. CDR1 SQVTM and CDR2 ANQGSEA come from the germline V gene. The CDR3 is made up of 15 amino acids. Trimming removed 0 bases from V and 7 bases from J; junction bases left unmatched: 7. DNA of the CDR3: TGCAGCGTTGAAGAGGCCGGACAGGGGGCGCGTGGCTACACCTTC. It codes for CSVEEAGQGARGYTF.

This clonotype was seen a handful of times. The V call is TRBV5-1, the J call TRBJ2-1; the match to TRBD2 covers 9 bases. The CDR3 totals 15 residues. The germline V gene has CDR1 SGHRS and CDR2 YFSETQ. V lost 5 bases and J lost 6; bases outside the gene matches: 9. The DNA for the CDR3 is TGCGCCAGCAGTTATAGCGGGAGTATGGGCAATGAGCAGTTCTTC. This encodes CASSYSGSMGNEQFF.

There are a few counts of this clonotype. This chain links TRBV30 with TRBJ1-1; D gene uncertain. V was pared by 3 bases and J by 6 bases, with 11 bases between. CDR3 size: 12 residues. Germline V lookup: CDR1 GTSNPN, CDR2 SVGIG (reference sequence). The CDR3: CAWRTTWAEAFF. In DNA form, the CDR3 reads TGTGCCTGGAGGACGACTTGGGCTGAAGCTTTCTTT.

This sequence joins TRBV6-1 and TRBJ2-7; weak D call: TRBD2 (5 bases). The V gene's germline CDR1 is MNHNS and CDR2 SASEGT. V lost 1 base and J lost 3, with 10 bases in between. This CDR3 region has 14 residues. The CDR3 sequence: CASSEGGNYYEQYF. DNA of the CDR3: TGTGCCAGCAGTGAAGGAGGGAACTACTACGAGCAGTACTTC.

This clonotype was counted between two and nine times. The J gene is TRBJ2-1, the V gene TRBV12-3 or TRBV12-4; D perhaps matches TRBD2 (5 bases). V lost 4 bases and J lost 7, with 17 bases in between. This CDR3 has 15 residues. The CDR3 sequence is CASSSYEGSLNEQFF. Written as DNA, the CDR3 is TGTGCCAGCAGTTCGTACGAGGGTAGCTTGAATGAGCAGTTCTTC.

J is TRBJ2-7 and V is TRBV20-1; the D gene is possibly TRBD2 (6 bases). Deletions cut 0 bases from V and 4 bases from J, with 22 bases between. Germline V gene data show CDR1 as DFQATT and CDR2 as SNEGSKA (reference sequence). The CDR3 consists of 17 residues. The CDR3 sequence: CSARDAASEWRGYEQYF. The CDR3, as DNA: TGCAGTGCTAGAGATGCGGCTAGCGAATGGAGAGGTTACGAGCAGTACTTC.

This clonotype was observed a few times. CDR3 sequence reads: CASSSGQGVQPQHF. DNA for the CDR3: TGTGCCAGCAGTTCGGGACAGGGGGTTCAGCCCCAGCATTTT. The genes are TRBV12-3 or TRBV12-4 and TRBJ1-5; 11 nucleotides align to TRBD1. The CDR3 length is 14 residues. Unmatched junction bases numbered 2, after V lost 4 bases and J lost 6 bases.

The chain joins TRBV7-8 to TRBJ2-7, with D possibly matching TRBD1 (5 bases). The CDR3 is 15 residues long. Germline CDR1 is SGHVS and CDR2 is FQNEAQ. Trimming removed 0 bases from V and 1 base from J, with 10 bases in between. The CDR3 spells CASSLAWYRSYEQYF. The CDR3 coding sequence is TGTGCCAGCAGCTTAGCGTGGTACAGGTCCTACGAGCAGTACTTC.

This clonotype has just a few counts. V usage is TRBV12-3 or TRBV12-4 and J usage is TRBJ1-2, with D maybe TRBD1 (5 bases). The CDR3 runs to 13 residues. Deletions cut 8 bases from V and 6 bases from J, with 16 bases between. CDR3 nucleotide sequence: TGTGCCAGCGGCCACGACCCAGGGCATGGCTACACCTTC. This codes for CASGHDPGHGYTF.

The chain combines TRBV18 with TRBJ1-1, with D perhaps matching TRBD1 (6 bases). The CDR3 totals 15 residues. Germline assignment: CDR1 KGHSH and CDR2 LQKENI. The V end was cut by 5 bases, the J end by 1 base, with 14 bases between. The CDR3 sequence: CASSGGRIPNTEAFF. The CDR3 nucleotides are TGTGCCAGCTCAGGGGGGCGGATTCCGAACACTGAAGCTTTCTTT.

This clonotype showed up just a few times. The chain joins TRBV9 to TRBJ1-5, with a possible D match to TRBD1 (5 bases). This CDR3 is 14 amino acids long. Trimming removed 3 bases at V and 5 bases at J, with 12 bases between. CDR1 is SGDLS, CDR2 YYNGEE, per germline. In DNA form, the CDR3 reads TGTGCCAGCAGCGCGCGACAGACAGATCAGCCCCAGCATTTT. Translated, it gives CASSARQTDQPQHF.

CDR3 region: CSARVGGGAEAFF. CDR3 in DNA: TGCAGTGCTAGAGTAGGAGGGGGTGCTGAAGCTTTCTTT. The V gene is TRBV20-1, the J gene TRBJ1-1, with D maybe TRBD1 (6 bases). Germline V gives CDR1 DFQATT, CDR2 SNEGSKA (reference sequence). CDR3 length: 13 amino acids. The V and J ends lost 1 base and 6 bases respectively, with 12 bases between them.

This clonotype occurred a few times. The chain recombines TRBV29-1 with TRBJ2-5; TRBD1 matches at 7 bases. Unmatched junction bases numbered 10, after V lost 5 bases and J lost 4 bases. The CDR3 runs to 14 residues. Germline V gives CDR1 SQVTM, CDR2 ANQGSEA. The CDR3, as DNA: TGCAGCGTTCGGGGTAGGGGGCGTGGAGAGACCCAGTACTTC. As protein: CSVRGRGRGETQYF.

This clonotype was recorded at least ten times. The chain uses TRBV11-2 and TRBJ1-2; D uncertain. Trimming pared 5 bases from V and 4 bases from J, leaving 5 bases between. Germline CDR1 SGHAT, CDR2 FQNNGV. The CDR3 totals 11 residues. CDR3 DNA sequence: TGTGCCAGCAGCCCCCTCTATGGCTACACCTTC. Protein sequence: CASSPLYGYTF.